These 4 T cell receptor beta chains were sequenced from one sample in a study of blood T cell repertoires in COVID-19 (TCRdb year 2020). The library was built by means of the immunoSEQ multiplex PCR assay. TCRdb provides this immuneACCESS table in a form limited to in-frame rearrangements. Some clones are lacking; in checked studies, under half of them reflect an unresolved V gene, and why the rest are absent is not known. The sample yields some 260,000 clones; around nine tenths were counted once. Over 1.1% of the sample lies in the top ten. The material sequenced was peripheral blood. Receptors were obtained from a man older than 75 with acute or convalescent COVID-19.

This chain uses TRBV7-2 with TRBJ2-5; weak D call: TRBD1 (6 bases). The germline CDR1 and CDR2 sequences are SGHTA and FQGNSA. CDR3 length equals 17 residues. Trimming stripped 2 bases from V and 2 bases from J, with 18 bases between. In nucleotides, the CDR3 is TGTGCCAGCAGCTTACGTCGTAGGGACACCGTTCAAGAGACCCAGTACTTC. Translating gives CASSLRRRDTVQETQYF.

The V and J genes are TRBV14 and TRBJ2-7, with TRBD2 matching 9 bases. Trimming at V came to 1 base and at J to 3 bases, leaving 10 bases not matched to a gene. This CDR3 contains 17 residues. CDR1 is SGHDN, CDR2 FVKESK, per germline. The CDR3, as DNA: TGTGCCAGCAGCCAAGGGTTAGCGGGAGCCGGTTACTACGAGCAGTACTTC. Translated, it gives CASSQGLAGAGYYEQYF.

The chain is built from TRBV15 and TRBJ2-1; D is unclear. From germline, CDR1 is LNHNV and CDR2 YYDKDF (reference sequence). V lost 1 base to trimming and J lost 8 bases, with 15 bases between them. This CDR3 is built from 15 residues. This CDR3 is CATSRVGGSMDEQFF. The DNA of the CDR3 is TGTGCCACCAGCAGAGTAGGCGGTTCCATGGATGAGCAGTTCTTC.

The chain has TRBV6-1 and TRBJ2-1; D is possibly TRBD1 (6 bases). Trimming took 3 bases from V and 2 from J, leaving 8 bases between them. This CDR3 has 14 residues. The V gene's germline CDR1 is MNHNS and CDR2 SASEGT. Written as DNA, the CDR3 is TGTGCCAGCAGTGACAGGGGACCCTACAATGAGCAGTTCTTC. This gives the protein CASSDRGPYNEQFF.